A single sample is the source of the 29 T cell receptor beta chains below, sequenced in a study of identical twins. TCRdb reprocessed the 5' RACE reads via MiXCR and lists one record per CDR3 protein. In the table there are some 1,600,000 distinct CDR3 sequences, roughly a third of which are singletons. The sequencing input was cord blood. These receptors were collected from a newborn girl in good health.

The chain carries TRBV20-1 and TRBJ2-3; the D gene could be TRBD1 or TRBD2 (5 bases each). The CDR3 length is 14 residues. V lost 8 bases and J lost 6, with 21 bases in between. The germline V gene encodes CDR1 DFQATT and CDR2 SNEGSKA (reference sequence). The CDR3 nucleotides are TGCAGTCCCTTGGGGGACCCCATGGGGGATACGCAGTATTTT. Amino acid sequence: CSPLGDPMGDTQYF.

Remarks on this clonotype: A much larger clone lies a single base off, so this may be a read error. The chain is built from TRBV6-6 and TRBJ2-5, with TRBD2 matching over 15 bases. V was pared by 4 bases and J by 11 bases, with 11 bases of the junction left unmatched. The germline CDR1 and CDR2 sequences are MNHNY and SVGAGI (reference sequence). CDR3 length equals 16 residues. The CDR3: CASSSGLAGGYNEQYF. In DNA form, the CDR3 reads TGTGCCAGCAGTTCGGGACTAGCGGGGGGTTACAATGAGCAGTACTTC.

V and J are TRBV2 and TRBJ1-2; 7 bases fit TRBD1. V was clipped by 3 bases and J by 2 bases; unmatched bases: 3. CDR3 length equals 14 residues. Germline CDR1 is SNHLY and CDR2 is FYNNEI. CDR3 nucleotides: TGTGCCAGCAGTGAGGGGACAGTCAACTATGGCTACACCTTC. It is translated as CASSEGTVNYGYTF.

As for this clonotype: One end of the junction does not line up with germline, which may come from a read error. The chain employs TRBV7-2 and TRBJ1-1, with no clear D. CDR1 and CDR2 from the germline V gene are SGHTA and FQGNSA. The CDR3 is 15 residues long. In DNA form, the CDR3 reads TGTGCCAGCAGCTTAGGGGGTAATATGAACGCTGAAGCTTTCTTT. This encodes CASSLGGNMNAEAFF. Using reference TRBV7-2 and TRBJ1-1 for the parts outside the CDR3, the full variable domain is GAGVSQSPSNKVTEKGKDVELRCDPISGHTALYWYRQSLGQGLEFLIYFQGNSAPDKSGLPSDRFSAERTGGSVSTLTIQRTQQEDSAVYLCASSLGGNMNAEAFFGQGTRLTVV.

The CDR3 DNA follows: TGTGCCAGCAGCGAAATTTACCAAGAGACCCAGTACTTC. It codes for CASSEIYQETQYF. This sequence joins TRBV2 and TRBJ2-5; no definite D call. V lost 6 bases to trimming and J lost 0 bases, with 8 bases between them. The CDR3 extends over 13 amino acids. CDR1 is SNHLY, CDR2 FYNNEI, per germline.

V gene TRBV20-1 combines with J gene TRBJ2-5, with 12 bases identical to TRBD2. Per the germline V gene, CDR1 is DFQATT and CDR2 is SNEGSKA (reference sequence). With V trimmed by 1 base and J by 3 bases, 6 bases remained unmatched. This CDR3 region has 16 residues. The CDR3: CSARGLAGGLEETQYF. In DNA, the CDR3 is TGCAGTGCTAGAGGGCTAGCGGGAGGGTTAGAAGAGACCCAGTACTTC.

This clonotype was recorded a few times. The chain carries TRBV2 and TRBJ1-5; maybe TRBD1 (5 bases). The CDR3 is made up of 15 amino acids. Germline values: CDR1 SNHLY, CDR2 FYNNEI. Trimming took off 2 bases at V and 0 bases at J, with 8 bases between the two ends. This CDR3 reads CASSENRISNQPQHF. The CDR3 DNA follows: TGTGCCAGCAGTGAAAACAGGATTAGCAATCAGCCCCAGCATTTT.

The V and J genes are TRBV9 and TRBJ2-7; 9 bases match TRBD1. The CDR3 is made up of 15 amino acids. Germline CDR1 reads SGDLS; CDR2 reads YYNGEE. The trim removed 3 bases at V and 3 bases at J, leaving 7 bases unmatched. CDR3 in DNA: TGTGCCAGCAGCGCCGGGACAGGGCTTAACTACGAGCAGTACTTC. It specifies CASSAGTGLNYEQYF.

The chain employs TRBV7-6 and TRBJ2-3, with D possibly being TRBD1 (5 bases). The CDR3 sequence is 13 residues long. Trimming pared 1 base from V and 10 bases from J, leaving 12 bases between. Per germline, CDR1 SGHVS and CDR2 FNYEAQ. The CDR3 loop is CASSLGAQTAQYF. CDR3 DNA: TGTGCCAGCAGCTTAGGAGCACAGACAGCGCAGTATTTT.

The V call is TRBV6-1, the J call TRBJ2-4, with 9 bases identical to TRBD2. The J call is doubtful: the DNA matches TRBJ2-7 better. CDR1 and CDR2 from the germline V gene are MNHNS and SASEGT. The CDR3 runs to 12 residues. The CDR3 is CASASGTDEQYF. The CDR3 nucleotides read TGTGCCAGCGCTAGCGGGACCGACGAGCAGTACTTC.

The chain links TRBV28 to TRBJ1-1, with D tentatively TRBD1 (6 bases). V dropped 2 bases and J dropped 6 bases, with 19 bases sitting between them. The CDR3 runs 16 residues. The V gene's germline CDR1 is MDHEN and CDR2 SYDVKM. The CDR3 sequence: CASSLASMAQGAEAFF. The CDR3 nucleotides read TGTGCCAGCAGTTTAGCGTCTATGGCACAGGGCGCTGAAGCTTTCTTT.

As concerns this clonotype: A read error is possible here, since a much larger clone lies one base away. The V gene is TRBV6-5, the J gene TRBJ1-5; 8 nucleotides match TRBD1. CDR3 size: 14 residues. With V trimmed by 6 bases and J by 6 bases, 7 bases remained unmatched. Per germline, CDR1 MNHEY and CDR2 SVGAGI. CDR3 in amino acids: CASRTDRGSQPQHF. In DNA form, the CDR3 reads TGTGCCAGCAGAACCGACAGGGGCAGTCAGCCCCAGCATTTT.

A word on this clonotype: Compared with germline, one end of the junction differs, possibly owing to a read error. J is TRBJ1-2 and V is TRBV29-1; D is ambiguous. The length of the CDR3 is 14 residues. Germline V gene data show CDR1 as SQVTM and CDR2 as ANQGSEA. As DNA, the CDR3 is TGCAGCGTTGAAGATCGGCAGACTAACTATGGCAACACCTTC. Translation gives CSVEDRQTNYGNTF.

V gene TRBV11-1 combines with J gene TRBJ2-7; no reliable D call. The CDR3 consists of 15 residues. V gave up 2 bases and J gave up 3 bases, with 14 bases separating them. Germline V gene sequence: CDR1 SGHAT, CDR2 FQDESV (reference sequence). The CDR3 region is CASSLLRGRHYEQYF. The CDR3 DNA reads TGTGCCAGCAGCTTACTCCGAGGACGGCACTACGAGCAGTACTTC.

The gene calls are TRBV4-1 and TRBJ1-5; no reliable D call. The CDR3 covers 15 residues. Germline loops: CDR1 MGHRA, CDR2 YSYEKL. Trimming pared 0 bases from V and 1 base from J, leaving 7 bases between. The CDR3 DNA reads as TGCGCCAGCAGCCAAGAGACCGCCAGCAATCAGCCCCAGCATTTT. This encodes CASSQETASNQPQHF.

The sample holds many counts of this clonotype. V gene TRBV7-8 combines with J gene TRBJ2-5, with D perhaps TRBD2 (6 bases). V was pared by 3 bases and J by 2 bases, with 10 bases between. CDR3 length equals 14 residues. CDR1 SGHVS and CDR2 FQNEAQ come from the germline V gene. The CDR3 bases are TGTGCCAGCAGCTTTCCTAGCGTACAAGAGACCCAGTACTTC. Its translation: CASSFPSVQETQYF.

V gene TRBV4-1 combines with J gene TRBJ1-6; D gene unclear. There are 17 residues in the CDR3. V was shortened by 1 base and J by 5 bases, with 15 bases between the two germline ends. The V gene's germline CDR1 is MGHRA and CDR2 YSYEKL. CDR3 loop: CASSQGPRGRNNSPLHF. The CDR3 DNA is TGCGCCAGCAGCCAAGGCCCGCGAGGGAGGAATAATTCACCCCTCCACTTT.

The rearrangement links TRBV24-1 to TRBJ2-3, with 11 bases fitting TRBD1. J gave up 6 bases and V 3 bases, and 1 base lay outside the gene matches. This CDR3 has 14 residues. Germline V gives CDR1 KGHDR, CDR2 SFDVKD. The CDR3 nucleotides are TGTGCCACCAGTGATCGGACAGGGGGCGATACGCAGTATTTT. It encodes CATSDRTGGDTQYF.

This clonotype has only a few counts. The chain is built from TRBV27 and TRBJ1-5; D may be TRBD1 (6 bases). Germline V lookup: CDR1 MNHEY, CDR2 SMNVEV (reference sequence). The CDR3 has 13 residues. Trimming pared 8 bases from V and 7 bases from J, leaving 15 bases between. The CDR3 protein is CASGRRGRQPQHF. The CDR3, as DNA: TGTGCCAGCGGTAGAAGGGGGAGGCAGCCCCAGCATTTT.

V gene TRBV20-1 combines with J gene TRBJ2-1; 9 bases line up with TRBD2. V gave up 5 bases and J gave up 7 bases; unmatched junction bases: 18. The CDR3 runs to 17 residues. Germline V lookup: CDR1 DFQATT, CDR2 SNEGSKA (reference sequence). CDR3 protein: CSAPKSSGGPRGNEQFF. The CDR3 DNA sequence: TGCAGTGCTCCCAAGTCCAGCGGGGGGCCCAGAGGGAATGAGCAGTTCTTC.

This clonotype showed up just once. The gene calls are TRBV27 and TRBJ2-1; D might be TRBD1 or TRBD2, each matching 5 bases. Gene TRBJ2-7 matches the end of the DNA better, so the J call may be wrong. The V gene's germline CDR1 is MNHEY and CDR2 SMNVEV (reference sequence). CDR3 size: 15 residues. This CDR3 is CASSLGTGPYNEQYF. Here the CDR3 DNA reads TGTGCCAGCAGTTTGGGGACGGGCCCCTACAATGAGCAGTACTTC.

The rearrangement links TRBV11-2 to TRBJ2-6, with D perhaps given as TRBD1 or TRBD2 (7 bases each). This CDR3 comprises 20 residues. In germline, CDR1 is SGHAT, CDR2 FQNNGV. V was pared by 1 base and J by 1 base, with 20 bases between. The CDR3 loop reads CASSLGGGAGGPSGANVLTF. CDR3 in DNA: TGTGCCAGCAGCTTAGGTGGGGGGGCAGGGGGTCCATCTGGGGCCAACGTCCTGACTTTC.

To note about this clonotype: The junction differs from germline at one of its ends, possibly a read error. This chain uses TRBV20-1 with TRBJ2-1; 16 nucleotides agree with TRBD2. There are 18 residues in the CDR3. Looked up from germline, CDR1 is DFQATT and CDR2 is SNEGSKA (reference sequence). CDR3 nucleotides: TGCAGTGCCTCGCCGGGACTAGCGGGGGGGCCGTCCTACAATGGGCAGTTCTTC. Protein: CSASPGLAGGPSYNGQFF.

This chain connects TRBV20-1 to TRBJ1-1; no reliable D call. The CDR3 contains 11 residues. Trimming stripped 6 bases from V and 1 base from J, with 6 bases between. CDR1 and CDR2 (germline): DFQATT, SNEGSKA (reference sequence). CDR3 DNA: TGCAGTGCCTTACAGAACACTGAAGCTTTCTTT. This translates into CSALQNTEAFF.

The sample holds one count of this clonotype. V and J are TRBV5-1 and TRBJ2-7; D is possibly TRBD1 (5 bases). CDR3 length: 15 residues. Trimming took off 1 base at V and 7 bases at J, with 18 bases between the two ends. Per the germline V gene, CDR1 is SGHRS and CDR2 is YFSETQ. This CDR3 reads CASSLRGRKADEQYF. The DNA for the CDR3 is TGCGCCAGCAGCTTGAGGGGAAGAAAGGCCGATGAGCAGTACTTC.

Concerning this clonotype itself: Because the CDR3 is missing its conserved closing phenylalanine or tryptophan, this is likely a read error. The CDR3 DNA reads TGTGCCAGCAGCAGTCGGGACAGGGGAAAGCATGAGCAGTTCTTA. Its protein product is CASSSRDRGKHEQFL. This chain links TRBV12-3 or TRBV12-4 with TRBJ2-1; 10 bases agree with TRBD1. The CDR3 is 15 residues long. V shed 6 bases and J 8 bases; nucleotides not matched to a gene: 10.

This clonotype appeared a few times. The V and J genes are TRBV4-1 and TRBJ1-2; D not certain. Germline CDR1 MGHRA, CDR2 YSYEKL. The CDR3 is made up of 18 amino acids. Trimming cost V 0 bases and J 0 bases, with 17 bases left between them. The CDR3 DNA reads TGCGCCAGCAGCCAAGATCGTGGCAGTCGCCGGGCTAACTATGGCTACACCTTC. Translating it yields CASSQDRGSRRANYGYTF.

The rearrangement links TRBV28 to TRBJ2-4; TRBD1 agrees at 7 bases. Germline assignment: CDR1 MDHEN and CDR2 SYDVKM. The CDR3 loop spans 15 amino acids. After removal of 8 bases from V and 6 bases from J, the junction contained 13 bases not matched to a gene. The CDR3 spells CASGPDRALRNIQYF. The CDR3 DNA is TGTGCCAGCGGACCCGACAGGGCTTTGCGAAACATTCAGTACTTC.

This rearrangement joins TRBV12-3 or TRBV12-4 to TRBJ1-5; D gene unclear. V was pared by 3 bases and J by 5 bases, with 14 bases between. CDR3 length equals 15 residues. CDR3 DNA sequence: TGTGCCAGCAGTTTTCGGTGGGTACCCGATCAGCCCCAGCATTTT. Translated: CASSFRWVPDQPQHF.